This TCR beta chain was recovered during a study of shared clonotypes between healthy human individuals. Study conclusions and caveats: Roughly 4.6% of naive CD4 clonotypes were common to a few donors.

CDR3 length equals 16 residues. Germline lookup yields CDR1 MDHEN and CDR2 SYDVKM. V gave up 2 bases and J gave up 0 bases, with 11 bases separating them. To note about this clone: Its antigen is still unknown.

Libraries were prepared by immunoSEQ multiplex PCR; TCRdb keeps only in-frame clonotypes and omits some of them. The repertoire has a few million clones, roughly 95% of them found once; the top ten carry 0.1% to 0.15%. Sequencing was performed on naive CD4+ T cells sorted from blood. Indicated subset: CD45RA+ positively selected. The chain links TRBV28 to TRBJ1-3; no clear D gene. The TCR sequence derives from a man between 18 and 35 years old in good health. CDR3 nucleotides: TGTGCCAGCAGTTTAGCAGCAGGCAGCTCTGGAAACACCATATATTTT. It yields the protein CASSLAAGSSGNTIYF. Using reference TRBV28 and TRBJ1-3 for the parts outside the CDR3, the full variable domain is DVKVTQSSRYLVKRTGEKVFLECVQDMDHENMFWYRQDPGLGLRLIYFSYDVKMKEKGDIPEGYSVSREKKERFSLILESASTNQTSMYLCASSLAAGSSGNTIYFGEGSWLTVV.